What follows are 20 T cell receptor beta chains derived from one specimen sequenced in a study of healthy donors' naive CD4 and CD8 T cells. Each TCR library used 450 to 600 ng of total RNA and a linear amplification protocol. TCRdb passed the reads through MiXCR, listing each CDR3 protein once. The sample includes approximately 200,000 distinct CDR3 sequences, about 76% of them seen just once. The specimen sequenced was naive CD4+ and CD8+ T cells sorted from blood, pooled from several donors. These receptors all stem from a pool of human donors in good health; the sample pools cells from several healthy donors.

This clonotype was counted once. CDR3 sequence reads: CATRLVAGMIGELFF. DNA for the CDR3: TGTGCCACCCGACTAGTAGCGGGAATGATCGGGGAGCTGTTTTTT. This rearrangement joins TRBV19 to TRBJ2-2; 8 nucleotides agree with TRBD2. The CDR3 extends over 15 amino acids. V dropped 10 bases and J dropped 7; count of bases not matched to a gene: 14. CDR1 LNHDA and CDR2 SQIVND come from the germline V gene (reference sequence). Supplemented by reference TRBV19 and TRBJ2-2, the full variable domain reads DGGITQSPKYLFRKEGQNVTLSCEQNLNHDAMYWYRQDPGQGLRLIYYSQIVNDFQKGDIAEGYSVSREKKESFPLTVTSAQKNPTAFYLCATRLVAGMIGELFFGEGSRLTVL.

This sequence joins TRBV20-1 and TRBJ1-6; maybe TRBD1 (6 bases). Trimming took 1 base from V and 10 from J, leaving 14 bases between them. The germline CDR1 and CDR2 sequences are DFQATT and SNEGSKA (reference sequence). This CDR3 region has 14 residues. The CDR3 sequence: CSARVTGGSSPLHF. CDR3 nucleotide sequence: TGCAGTGCTAGAGTGACTGGGGGCTCGTCACCCCTCCACTTT.

The chain is built from TRBV7-2 and TRBJ2-3; D is undetermined. The CDR3 has 13 residues. Trimming shortened V by 5 bases and J by 2 bases, and 8 bases separated the two germline ends. The germline V gene encodes CDR1 SGHTA and CDR2 FQGNSA. CDR3: CASSNSYTDTQYF. In nucleotides, the CDR3 is TGTGCCAGCAGCAACAGTTACACAGATACGCAGTATTTT. Using reference TRBV7-2 and TRBJ2-3 for the parts outside the CDR3, the full variable domain is GAGVSQSPSNKVTEKGKDVELRCDPISGHTALYWYRQSLGQGLEFLIYFQGNSAPDKSGLPSDRFSAERTGGSVSTLTIQRTQQEDSAVYLCASSNSYTDTQYFGPGTRLTVL.

A few counts support this clonotype. The V and J genes are TRBV30 and TRBJ2-7; tentative D call: TRBD2 (6 bases). V was trimmed by 2 bases and J by 5 bases, leaving 7 bases between them. Germline lookup yields CDR1 GTSNPN and CDR2 SVGIG (reference sequence). The CDR3 is made up of 11 amino acids. The CDR3 region has the DNA TGTGCCTGGAGTAGACTAGACGAGCAGTACTTC. Amino acids: CAWSRLDEQYF.

V is TRBV29-1 and J is TRBJ2-7; D possibly corresponds to TRBD2 (6 bases). The CDR3 sequence is 11 residues long. The germline CDR1 and CDR2 sequences are SQVTM and ANQGSEA. Trimming pared 6 bases from V and 4 bases from J, leaving 10 bases between. The CDR3 DNA follows: TGCAGCGTGGGACTTCTTTACGAGCAGTACTTC. Translated, it gives CSVGLLYEQYF.

V is TRBV7-8 and J is TRBJ2-1; no firm D call. V was cut by 1 base and J by 7 bases, with 11 bases left in between. This CDR3 is built from 14 residues. From germline, CDR1 is SGHVS and CDR2 FQNEAQ. The DNA for the CDR3 is TGTGCCAGCAGCTTAGGGCGATCGTGGAATGAGCAGTTCTTC. It specifies CASSLGRSWNEQFF.

The chain combines TRBV19 with TRBJ1-5; D is ambiguous. V gave up 5 bases and J gave up 0 bases, with 11 bases separating them. The CDR3 length is 15 residues. Per the germline V gene, CDR1 is LNHDA and CDR2 is SQIVND (reference sequence). The CDR3 protein is CASSFRTDSNQPQHF. DNA for the CDR3: TGTGCCAGTAGTTTCCGGACGGATAGCAATCAGCCCCAGCATTTT.

This clonotype was picked up a small number of times. The chain joins TRBV29-1 to TRBJ2-3; D possibly corresponds to TRBD2 (5 bases). V lost 6 bases and J lost 3, with 13 bases in between. The CDR3 has 13 residues. Germline-derived CDR1 and CDR2 are SQVTM and ANQGSEA. CDR3 nucleotide sequence: TGCAGCGTAGAGGAGGTCCGTACAGATACGCAGTATTTT. Residues: CSVEEVRTDTQYF.

The CDR3 nucleotides read TGCAGCGTTGAAGTGGGTACTCCATTTAATGAGCAGTTCTTC. Protein sequence: CSVEVGTPFNEQFF. The chain couples TRBV29-1 to TRBJ2-1; D unresolved. The germline V gene has CDR1 SQVTM and CDR2 ANQGSEA. The V end lost 1 base, the J end lost 7 bases, and 14 bases lay between the germline ends. This CDR3 is 14 amino acids long.

The rearrangement uses TRBV6-2 or TRBV6-3 and TRBJ1-5; maybe TRBD1 (6 bases). V lost 4 bases to trimming and J lost 4 bases, with 8 bases between them. CDR3 length equals 13 residues. Germline assignment: CDR1 MNHEY and CDR2 SVGEGT. As DNA, the CDR3 is TGTGCCAGCAGTTCAGGGGAGAATCAGCCCCAGCATTTT. Translating it yields CASSSGENQPQHF.

About this clonotype: The junction differs from germline at one of its ends, possibly a read error. The J gene is TRBJ2-3, the V gene TRBV27; 10 bases line up with TRBD2. Germline V gene data show CDR1 as MNHEY and CDR2 as SMNVEV (reference sequence). The CDR3 is 15 residues long. The CDR3 coding sequence is TGTGCCAGCAGTCGCACTAGCGGGATCACAGATACGCGGTATTTT. Its translation: CASSRTSGITDTRYF.

The chain links TRBV15 to TRBJ2-7; D gene ambiguous. V lost 4 bases and J lost 2, with 15 bases in between. Per the germline V gene, CDR1 is LNHNV and CDR2 is YYDKDF (reference sequence). The CDR3 extends over 15 amino acids. The CDR3 is CATSNGVYGTYEQYF. The CDR3 DNA reads as TGTGCCACCAGCAATGGAGTATACGGAACCTACGAGCAGTACTTC.

This clonotype was found a few times. This chain uses TRBV19 with TRBJ1-1; D gene unclear. The CDR3 is 14 residues long. Germline V gene lookup returns CDR1 LNHDA and CDR2 SQIVND (reference sequence). V gave up 3 bases and J gave up 1 base, with 9 bases separating them. The CDR3 sequence: CASSIGRANTEAFF. The CDR3, as DNA: TGTGCCAGTAGTATTGGCCGGGCGAACACTGAAGCTTTCTTT.

Comment on this clonotype: At one end, the junction sequence differs from germline, possibly due to a read error. This chain connects TRBV30 to TRBJ2-1; D not certain. Per germline, CDR1 GTSNPN and CDR2 SVGIG (reference sequence). The CDR3 covers 11 residues. The CDR3 reads CLADWYNEQFF. CDR3 sequence (DNA): TGCCTTGCCGACTGGTACAATGAGCAGTTCTTC.

This clonotype has only a few counts. The chain joins TRBV5-4 to TRBJ2-5; 14 nucleotides align to TRBD2. The CDR3 sequence is 16 residues long. The J segment lost 4 bases and the V segment lost 4 bases, leaving 6 bases of the junction unmatched. The germline V gene encodes CDR1 SGHNT and CDR2 YYREEE (reference sequence). The CDR3 sequence is CASSPGLAGGGETQYF. The CDR3 DNA reads as TGTGCCAGCAGCCCTGGACTAGCGGGAGGCGGAGAGACCCAGTACTTC.

The chain employs TRBV14 and TRBJ2-1; TRBD1 agrees at 9 bases. The CDR3 runs 15 residues. Germline V lookup: CDR1 SGHDN, CDR2 FVKESK. The V gene end was trimmed by 3 bases and the J gene end by 8 bases; junction bases not matched to a gene: 8. CDR3 coding DNA: TGTGCCAGCAGCCAGTGGGGGACAGGGAACGATGAGCAGTTCTTC. Translating it yields CASSQWGTGNDEQFF.

The table lists this clonotype with a few counts. The V call is TRBV6-5, the J call TRBJ2-7; maybe TRBD1 (6 bases). The CDR3 is 18 amino acids. Per germline, CDR1 MNHEY and CDR2 SVGAGI. DNA for the CDR3: TGTGCCATCAGTGAGTCGCTGGGACCGGGACACCGGAACGACGAGCAGTACGTC. Protein sequence: CAISESLGPGHRNDEQYV.

J is TRBJ2-7 and V is TRBV30, with a tentative D call TRBD2 (5 bases). The germline gives CDR1 GTSNPN, CDR2 SVGIG (reference sequence). Trimming pared 0 bases from V and 7 bases from J, leaving 13 bases between. The CDR3 contains 13 residues. The CDR3 loop is CAWSVYIGGEQYF. CDR3 bases: TGTGCCTGGAGTGTATATATCGGAGGAGAGCAGTACTTC.

The chain carries TRBV20-1 and TRBJ1-5; TRBD1 matches 8 bases. The trim removed 6 bases at V and 2 bases at J, leaving 12 bases unmatched. The CDR3 is 16 amino acids. Germline V gene lookup returns CDR1 DFQATT and CDR2 SNEGSKA (reference sequence). DNA of the CDR3: TGCAGTGCCACGGACAGGGTCGGGCGGGGCAATCAGCCCCAGCATTTT. It codes for CSATDRVGRGNQPQHF.

The genes are TRBV19 and TRBJ1-1; 7 nucleotides agree with TRBD1. CDR3 size: 13 residues. V lost 7 bases, J lost 1 base, and 3 bases stayed unmatched. Germline CDR1 reads LNHDA; CDR2 reads SQIVND (reference sequence). CDR3 nucleotides: TGTGCCAGTATTCGACAGGGGAACACTGAAGCTTTCTTT. Its protein product is CASIRQGNTEAFF.